Each of the 27 T cell receptor beta chains below was sequenced from the same sample in a study of OX40 agonist ivuxolimab in advanced cancers. Libraries were prepared by immunoSEQ multiplex PCR; TCRdb keeps only in-frame clonotypes and omits some of them. The sample records around 24,000 clones, 70% to 90% being singletons. The source was CD4+ or CD8+ T cells sorted from blood, collected in a trial of the OX40 agonist ivuxolimab. These receptors all come from an adult with an advanced solid tumor such as melanoma, head and neck, liver or kidney cancer.

This clone occurred a few times. The chain carries TRBV2 and TRBJ1-3; a possible D gene is TRBD1 (5 bases). Trimming stripped 3 bases from V and 0 bases from J, with 9 bases between. The CDR3 length is 15 residues. Germline assignment: CDR1 SNHLY and CDR2 FYNNEI. The CDR3 coding sequence is TGTGCCAGCAGTGACAGGGTGAGCTCTGGAAACACCATATATTTT. It encodes CASSDRVSSGNTIYF. Full variable domain (remainder filled in from reference TRBV2 and TRBJ1-3): EPEVTQTPSHQVTQMGQEVILRCVPISNHLYFYWYRQILGQKVEFLVSFYNNEISEKSEIFDDQFSVERPDGSNFTLKIRSTKLEDSAMYFCASSDRVSSGNTIYFGEGSWLTVV.

The chain couples TRBV4-2 to TRBJ1-2; 8 bases align to TRBD1. Per germline, CDR1 LGHNA and CDR2 YNFKEQ. With V trimmed by 1 base and J by 10 bases, 11 bases remained unmatched. The CDR3 length is 15 residues. This CDR3 is CASSQGLGQAMDYTF. The CDR3 DNA sequence: TGTGCCAGCAGCCAAGGATTGGGACAGGCTATGGACTACACCTTC.

This chain uses TRBV7-8 with TRBJ2-3; D possibly corresponds to TRBD2 (6 bases). This CDR3 has 16 residues. V lost 4 bases, J lost 0 bases, and 14 bases lay in between. Germline assignment: CDR1 SGHVS and CDR2 FQNEAQ. CDR3: CASSSWGDASTDTQYF. In nucleotides, the CDR3 is TGTGCCAGCAGCTCCTGGGGGGACGCTAGCACAGATACGCAGTATTTT.

J is TRBJ1-2 and V is TRBV13; D is uncertain. Germline loops: CDR1 PRHDT, CDR2 FYEKMQ (reference sequence). V was shortened by 5 bases and J by 3 bases, with 13 bases between the two germline ends. The CDR3 runs 14 residues. This CDR3 reads CASSLPPSHYGYTF. For the CDR3, the DNA is TGTGCCAGCAGCCTACCCCCATCCCACTATGGCTACACCTTC.

The V gene is TRBV5-4, the J gene TRBJ2-3; 7 bases align to TRBD2. The germline CDR1 and CDR2 sequences are SGHNT and YYREEE (reference sequence). V lost 2 bases and J lost 0; bases outside the gene matches: 0. The CDR3 totals 14 residues. The CDR3 region is CASSFSGSTDTQYF. CDR3 bases: TGTGCCAGCAGCTTTAGCGGGAGCACAGATACGCAGTATTTT. Full variable domain (missing parts from reference TRBV5-4 and TRBJ2-3): ETGVTQSPTHLIKTRGQQVTLRCSSQSGHNTVSWYQQALGQGPQFIFQYYREEENGRGNFPPRFSGLQFPNYSSELNVNALELDDSALYLCASSFSGSTDTQYFGPGTRLTVL.

The CDR3 spells CASSYGEGNEQFF. DNA of the CDR3: TGTGCCAGCAGTTACGGAGAGGGCAATGAGCAGTTCTTC. The chain couples TRBV6-5 to TRBJ2-1, with D maybe TRBD2 (5 bases). This CDR3 spans 13 amino acids. The V end lost 2 bases, the J end lost 6 bases, and 8 bases lay between the germline ends. The germline V gene encodes CDR1 MNHEY and CDR2 SVGAGI.

The chain combines TRBV11-3 with TRBJ2-7; 9 bases are a match to TRBD1. The CDR3 loop spans 14 amino acids. Trimming at V came to 2 bases and at J to 6 bases, leaving 5 bases not matched to a gene. Germline CDR1 and CDR2: SGHNT and YENEEA. This chain's CDR3 is CASSLLDRGGEQYF. The CDR3 nucleotides read TGTGCCAGCAGCTTACTGGACAGGGGAGGCGAGCAGTACTTC.

This clone is a singleton in its sample. The chain is built from TRBV21-1 and TRBJ1-3. TRBV21-1 is recorded as a pseudogene. The CDR3 length is 16 residues. CDR3 DNA sequence: TGTGCCAGCAGGTCGGGGTTAGCTACAGCACGAAACACCATATATTTT. It encodes CASRSGLATARNTIYF.

CDR3 coding DNA: TGTGCCAGCTCGCCTGAGGACAGGACTAATGAAAAACTGTTTTTT. Amino acid sequence: CASSPEDRTNEKLFF. V is TRBV18 and J is TRBJ1-4; 7 bases align to TRBD1. The J segment lost 2 bases and the V segment lost 6 bases, leaving 6 bases of the junction unmatched. The CDR3 length is 15 residues. Germline CDR1 is KGHSH and CDR2 is LQKENI.

Comments on this clone: Within the sample, other DNA sequences also encode this same CDR3. The chain links TRBV10-3 to TRBJ2-7; D possibly uses TRBD1 or TRBD2 (6 bases each). The CDR3 covers 14 residues. V was clipped by 6 bases and J by 0 bases, with 12 bases between them. Germline V gives CDR1 ENHRY, CDR2 SYGVKD. This chain's CDR3 is CAISGGGYSYEQYF. CDR3 nucleotides: TGTGCCATCAGCGGAGGGGGGTACTCCTACGAGCAGTACTTC.

This chain uses TRBV7-8 with TRBJ2-1; the D is unclear. The CDR3 is 10 amino acids. Trimming removed 5 bases from V and 8 bases from J, with 4 bases in between. Looked up from germline, CDR1 is SGHVS and CDR2 is FQNEAQ. CDR3 DNA sequence: TGTGCCAGCAGCAGTCATGAGCAGTTCTTC. Translation gives CASSSHEQFF.

The chain uses TRBV6-6 and TRBJ2-7; D might be TRBD2 (6 bases). The CDR3 consists of 15 residues. Germline loops: CDR1 MNHNY, CDR2 SVGAGI (reference sequence). Trimming took off 2 bases at V and 1 base at J, with 12 bases between the two ends. The CDR3 here is CASSYGTGESYEQYF. The CDR3 DNA reads TGTGCCAGCAGTTACGGAACGGGAGAGTCCTACGAGCAGTACTTC.

The V call is TRBV19, the J call TRBJ1-5, with TRBD1 matching over 7 bases. CDR3 length: 13 residues. Germline CDR1 and CDR2: LNHDA and SQIVND (reference sequence). V shed 3 bases, J shed 6 bases, and the junction held 2 bases outside the gene matches. For the CDR3, the DNA is TGTGCCAGTAGTATCGCAGGGGGTCAGCCCCAGCATTTT. Its translation is CASSIAGGQPQHF.

In its sample, this clone was seen once. The chain links TRBV30 to TRBJ2-6; D remains ambiguous. The germline CDR1 and CDR2 sequences are GTSNPN and SVGIG (reference sequence). The CDR3 is made up of 13 amino acids. Deletions cut 2 bases from V and 2 bases from J, with 4 bases between. The CDR3 spells CAWSPTGANVLTF. Written as DNA, the CDR3 is TGTGCCTGGAGTCCAACTGGGGCCAACGTCCTGACTTTC.

This chain uses TRBV4-2 with TRBJ2-2; D possibly corresponds to TRBD1 (6 bases). The V gene's germline CDR1 is LGHNA and CDR2 YNFKEQ. The CDR3 is made up of 15 amino acids. The V end was cut by 5 bases, the J end by 0 bases, with 10 bases between. The DNA for the CDR3 is TGTGCCAGCAGCTTCCGGGACACGAACACCGGGGAGCTGTTTTTT. Translation: CASSFRDTNTGELFF.

The J gene is TRBJ1-1, the V gene TRBV9, with 7 bases that match TRBD1. Germline values: CDR1 SGDLS, CDR2 YYNGEE. The V gene end was trimmed by 3 bases and the J gene end by 1 base; junction bases not matched to a gene: 6. CDR3 length: 15 residues. CDR3 nucleotide sequence: TGTGCCAGCAGCGGGGCCGGGGACAGGAACACTGAAGCTTTCTTT. As protein: CASSGAGDRNTEAFF.

This clone was seen only a few times. J is TRBJ2-1 and V is TRBV7-3; 8 bases are a match to TRBD2. There are 16 residues in the CDR3. The J segment lost 3 bases and the V segment lost 2 bases, leaving 6 bases of the junction unmatched. From germline, CDR1 is SGHTA and CDR2 FQGTGA. CDR3 region: CASSLSRLALYNEQFF. The CDR3 region has the DNA TGTGCCAGCAGCTTATCTCGACTAGCGCTCTACAATGAGCAGTTCTTC.

This clone was seen a single time. This rearrangement joins TRBV2 to TRBJ2-3, with a weak D call TRBD2 (5 bases). Germline assignment: CDR1 SNHLY and CDR2 FYNNEI. V lost 6 bases to trimming and J lost 6 bases, with 10 bases between them. This CDR3 region has 12 residues. CDR3 coding DNA: TGTGCCAGCAGAGAGGGCTCCGATACGCAGTATTTT. This gives the protein CASREGSDTQYF.

This chain links TRBV29-1 with TRBJ2-2; 8 bases are a match to TRBD1. Germline loops: CDR1 SQVTM, CDR2 ANQGSEA. The CDR3 is 15 residues long. The V segment lost 4 bases and the J segment 1 base; nucleotides outside the gene matches: 5. The chain's CDR3 is CSVVPGTGNTGELFF. Written as DNA, the CDR3 is TGCAGCGTTGTCCCTGGGACAGGGAACACCGGGGAGCTGTTTTTT.

This chain links TRBV6-4 with TRBJ2-1, with 7 bases aligning to TRBD2. This CDR3 is 15 amino acids long. With 6 bases clipped from V and 0 bases from J, the junction kept 5 bases outside the gene matches. In germline, CDR1 is MRHNA, CDR2 SNTAGT. Here the CDR3 reads CASSAGTTSYNEQFF. In DNA, the CDR3 is TGTGCCAGCAGCGCCGGGACTACCTCCTACAATGAGCAGTTCTTC.

J is TRBJ1-4 and V is TRBV5-1, with unresolved D. The CDR3 is 13 residues long. Germline assignment: CDR1 SGHRS and CDR2 YFSETQ. V dropped 1 base and J dropped 5 bases, with 6 bases sitting between them. The DNA for the CDR3 is TGCGCCAGCAGCTTGTCTCTAAATGAAAAACTGTTTTTT. It translates to CASSLSLNEKLFF.

This chain uses TRBV30 with TRBJ1-3; D is undetermined. V was shortened by 5 bases and J by 3 bases, with 8 bases between the two germline ends. This CDR3 region has 12 residues. From germline, CDR1 is GTSNPN and CDR2 SVGIG (reference sequence). This CDR3 reads CAWGKLGNTIYF. The CDR3 DNA follows: TGTGCCTGGGGGAAACTTGGAAACACCATATATTTT.

The CDR3 spells CASSAELNTEAFF. The CDR3 bases are TGTGCCAGCAGCGCAGAGTTGAACACTGAAGCTTTCTTT. J is TRBJ1-1 and V is TRBV5-4; the D is unclear. The CDR3 runs to 13 residues. Germline loops: CDR1 SGHNT, CDR2 YYREEE (reference sequence). The V gene lost 4 bases and the J gene lost 0 bases, with 7 bases spanning the gap.

This rearrangement joins TRBV14 to TRBJ2-7; TRBD2 might be the D (5 bases). V lost 1 base and J lost 2, with 9 bases in between. In germline, CDR1 is SGHDN, CDR2 FVKESK. CDR3 size: 14 residues. The CDR3 reads CASSQVSGTYEQYF. In DNA form, the CDR3 reads TGTGCCAGCAGCCAAGTTTCGGGGACCTACGAGCAGTACTTC.

This sequence joins TRBV27 and TRBJ2-7; 7 bases line up with TRBD1. The CDR3 totals 14 residues. Germline V gene data show CDR1 as MNHEY and CDR2 as SMNVEV (reference sequence). Trimming cost V 9 bases and J 2 bases; bases outside gene matches: 10. CDR3 sequence reads: CARPMVTGTYEQYF. The CDR3 DNA reads TGTGCCAGGCCGATGGTGACAGGGACCTACGAGCAGTACTTC.

The V gene is TRBV7-6, the J gene TRBJ1-6; tentative D call: TRBD1 (5 bases). The CDR3 totals 14 residues. Germline-derived CDR1 and CDR2 are SGHVS and FNYEAQ. Trimming left V 0 bases short and J 7 bases short, with 7 bases between. CDR3 in amino acids: CASSLAGPNSPLHF. CDR3 nucleotide sequence: TGTGCCAGCAGCTTAGCGGGACCGAATTCACCCCTCCACTTT.

This chain links TRBV6-1 with TRBJ2-2; TRBD1 matches at 9 bases. The germline V gene has CDR1 MNHNS and CDR2 SASEGT. J lost 5 bases, V lost 8 bases, and 3 bases had no gene match. The CDR3 covers 13 residues. The CDR3 protein is CASSGTGTGELFF. CDR3 DNA sequence: TGTGCCAGCTCCGGGACAGGGACCGGGGAGCTGTTTTTT.